Listed below are T cell receptor beta chains from one sample, sequenced in a study of blood T cell repertoires in COVID-19. Only in-frame clones appear in the TCRdb table, and some are missing; sequencing was by immunoSEQ multiplex PCR. The table has more than 250,000 clones, around 87% seen once; the top ten hold 1%. The sequencing sample was made of peripheral blood. Source of these receptors: a man in his fifties or sixties with active or convalescent COVID-19. CDR3s include the opening cysteine and the closing phenylalanine or tryptophan. D genes are given only for firm matches. The size field is filled for only some rows; it gives once, few, many or a size class.

CASSVAPEVFTEAFF,TGTGCCAGCAGCGTAGCTCCGGAGGTGTTCACTGAAGCTTTCTTT,-,TRBJ1-1,-,15,TRBV9
CASSVRPGGKNTIYF,TGTGCCAGCAGCGTGCGGCCGGGAGGGAAGAACACCATATATTTT,-,TRBJ1-3,-,15,TRBV5-4
CASSDRGDQPQHF,TGCGCCAGCAGTGACAGGGGCGATCAGCCCCAGCATTTT,-,TRBJ1-5,-,13,TRBV10-1
CASSQDFRSEGAGNEQFF,TGCGCCAGCAGCCAAGATTTTCGTTCGGAGGGTGCCGGTAATGAGCAGTTCTTC,-,TRBJ2-1,-,18,TRBV4-3
CASRRGQGLNTEAFF,TGTGCCAGCAGACGGGGACAGGGGTTGAACACTGAAGCTTTCTTT,TRBD1,TRBJ1-1,-,15,TRBV27
CASSLRLARPYNEQFF,TGTGCCAGCAGCCTAAGACTAGCCCGTCCCTACAATGAGCAGTTCTTC,TRBD2,TRBJ2-1,-,16,TRBV11-2
CASRRQGAEGPNTEAFF,TGTGCCAGTAGGAGGCAGGGGGCTGAGGGGCCAAACACTGAAGCTTTCTTT,TRBD1,TRBJ1-1,-,17,TRBV19
CAWMAPRTGGYEQYF,TGTGCCTGGATGGCCCCACGGACAGGGGGATACGAGCAGTACTTC,TRBD1,TRBJ2-7,-,15,TRBV30
CASSGRGSSYEQYF,TGTGCCAGCAGTGGACGGGGGAGCTCCTACGAGCAGTACTTC,-,TRBJ2-7,-,14,TRBV2
CAWSVPGSNQPQHF,TGTGCCTGGAGTGTACCGGGGAGCAATCAGCCCCAGCATTTT,-,TRBJ1-5,-,14,TRBV30
CAWSDRRGGTINNEQFF,TGTGCCTGGAGTGACCGGCGCGGGGGGACAATTAACAATGAGCAGTTCTTC,TRBD2,TRBJ2-1,-,17,TRBV30
CASSPRGTGGLEKLFF,TGTGCCAGCTCACCTCGAGGGACAGGTGGGCTTGAAAAACTGTTTTTT,TRBD1,TRBJ1-4,-,16,TRBV18
CASGIEGQAYQPQHF,TGTGCCAGTGGTATTGAAGGACAGGCCTATCAGCCCCAGCATTTT,TRBD1,TRBJ1-5,-,15,TRBV19
CASSPMGEEQYF,TGTGCCAGCTCACCAATGGGAGAGGAGCAGTACTTC,-,TRBJ2-7,-,12,TRBV18
CASSPFPSGGNTGELFF,TGCGCCAGCAGCCCTTTCCCTAGCGGGGGGAACACCGGGGAGCTGTTTTTT,TRBD2,TRBJ2-2,-,17,TRBV4-3
CATSRVRGTGVYSDTQYF,TGTGCCACCAGCAGAGTAAGAGGGACAGGGGTTTACTCAGATACGCAGTATTTT,TRBD1,TRBJ2-3,-,18,TRBV15
CASSQSDYEQFF,TGTGCCAGCAGCCAAAGTGACTATGAGCAGTTCTTC,-,TRBJ2-1,-,12,TRBV4-2
CASSPDRGYSYEQYF,TGCGCCAGCAGCCCCGACAGGGGCTACTCCTACGAGCAGTACTTC,TRBD1,TRBJ2-7,-,15,TRBV5-1
CASSLVAILDQETQYF,TGTGCCAGCAGCTTGGTTGCAATTTTAGACCAAGAGACCCAGTACTTC,-,TRBJ2-5,-,16,TRBV7-9
CASSRRLRNGELFF,TGCGCCAGCAGCCGAAGACTGAGGAACGGGGAGCTGTTTTTT,-,TRBJ2-2,-,14,TRBV4-3
CATSDSSTGSAYGYTF,TGTGCCACCAGTGATTCATCGACAGGATCGGCCTATGGCTACACCTTC,-,TRBJ1-2,-,16,TRBV24-1
CASRNQGSSYEQYF,TGCGCCAGCAGAAATCAGGGGAGCTCCTACGAGCAGTACTTC,-,TRBJ2-7,once,14,TRBV5-1
CASSPGTGGLEQYF,TGCGCCAGCAGCCCCGGGACAGGGGGTCTCGAGCAGTACTTC,TRBD1,TRBJ2-7,-,14,TRBV5-1
CASSRMTVSGNTIYF,TGTGCCAGCAGTCGCATGACAGTCTCTGGAAACACCATATATTTT,-,TRBJ1-3,-,15,TRBV6-6
CASGTGTSFVSNEQFF,TGTGCCAGCGGAACCGGGACTAGTTTTGTATCCAATGAGCAGTTCTTC,TRBD2,TRBJ2-1,-,16,TRBV2
CASIEGRGYEQYF,TGTGCCAGCATTGAGGGGCGAGGCTACGAGCAGTACTTC,-,TRBJ2-7,-,13,TRBV2